Below, one TCR beta chain is given with its context. Method: immunoSEQ multiplex PCR; TCRdb's copy keeps in-frame clones and lacks some. Of about 50,000 clones listed, just over 90% are singletons. With V trimmed by 5 bases and J by 0 bases, 15 bases remained unmatched. The CDR3 has 18 residues. Germline-derived CDR1 and CDR2 are LGHDT and YNNKEL (reference sequence). This specimen comes from a study of blood T cell repertoires in COVID-19. Sequencing used peripheral blood. This clonotype was sampled from a middle-aged man with acute or convalescent COVID-19. The chain is built from TRBV3-1 (or the pseudogene TRBV3-2) and TRBJ2-5; 7 bases align to TRBD2. The CDR3: CASSSRGLPTHHQETQYF. The CDR3, as DNA: TGTGCCAGCAGCTCTCGGGGACTACCTACTCATCACCAAGAGACCCAGTACTTC.